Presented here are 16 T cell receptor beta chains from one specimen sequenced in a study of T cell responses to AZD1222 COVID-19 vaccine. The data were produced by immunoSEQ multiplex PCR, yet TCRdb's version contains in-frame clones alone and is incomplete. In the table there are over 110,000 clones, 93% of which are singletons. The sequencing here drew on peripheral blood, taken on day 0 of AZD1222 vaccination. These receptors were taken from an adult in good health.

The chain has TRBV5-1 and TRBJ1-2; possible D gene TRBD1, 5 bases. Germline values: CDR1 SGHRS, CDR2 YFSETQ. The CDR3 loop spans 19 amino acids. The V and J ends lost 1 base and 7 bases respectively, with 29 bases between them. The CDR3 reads CASSLPRAPTGDFRGGYTF. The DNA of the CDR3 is TGCGCCAGCAGCTTGCCGCGTGCCCCCACCGGGGACTTTAGGGGTGGCTACACCTTC.

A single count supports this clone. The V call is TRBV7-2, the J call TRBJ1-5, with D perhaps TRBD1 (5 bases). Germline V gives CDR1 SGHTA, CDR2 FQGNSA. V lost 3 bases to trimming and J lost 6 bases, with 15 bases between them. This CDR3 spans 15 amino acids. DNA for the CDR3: TGTGCCAGCAGCTTGGAGAGGACAAAGGGTCAGCCCCAGCATTTT. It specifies CASSLERTKGQPQHF. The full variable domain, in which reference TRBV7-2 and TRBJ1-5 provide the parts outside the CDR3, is GAGVSQSPSNKVTEKGKDVELRCDPISGHTALYWYRQSLGQGLEFLIYFQGNSAPDKSGLPSDRFSAERTGGSVSTLTIQRTQQEDSAVYLCASSLERTKGQPQHFGDGTRLSIL.

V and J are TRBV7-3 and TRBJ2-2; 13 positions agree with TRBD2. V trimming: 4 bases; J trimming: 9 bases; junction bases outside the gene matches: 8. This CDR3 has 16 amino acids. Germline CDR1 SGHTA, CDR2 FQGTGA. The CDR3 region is CASSSTGLAGVRELFF. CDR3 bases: TGTGCCAGCAGCTCAACCGGACTAGCGGGAGTCCGGGAGCTGTTTTTT.

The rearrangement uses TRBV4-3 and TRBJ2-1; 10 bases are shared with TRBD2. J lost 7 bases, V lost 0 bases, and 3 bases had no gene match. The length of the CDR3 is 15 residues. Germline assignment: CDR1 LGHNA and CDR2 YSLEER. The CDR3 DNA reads TGCGCCAGCAGCCAAGAGGGACTAGCGCCTAATGAGCAGTTCTTC. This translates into CASSQEGLAPNEQFF.

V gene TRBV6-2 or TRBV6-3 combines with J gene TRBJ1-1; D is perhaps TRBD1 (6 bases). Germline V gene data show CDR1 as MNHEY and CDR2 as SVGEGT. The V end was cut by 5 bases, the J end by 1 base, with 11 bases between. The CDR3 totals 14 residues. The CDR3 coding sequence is TGTGCCAGCAGTGGAGGGACATCGAACACTGAAGCTTTCTTT. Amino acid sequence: CASSGGTSNTEAFF.

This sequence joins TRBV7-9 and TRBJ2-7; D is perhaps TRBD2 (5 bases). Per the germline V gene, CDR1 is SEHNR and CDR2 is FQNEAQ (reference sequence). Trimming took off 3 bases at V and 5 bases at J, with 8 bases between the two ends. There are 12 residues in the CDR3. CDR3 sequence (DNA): TGTGCCAGCAGCTTGGGAGTGCACGAGCAGTACTTC. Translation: CASSLGVHEQYF.

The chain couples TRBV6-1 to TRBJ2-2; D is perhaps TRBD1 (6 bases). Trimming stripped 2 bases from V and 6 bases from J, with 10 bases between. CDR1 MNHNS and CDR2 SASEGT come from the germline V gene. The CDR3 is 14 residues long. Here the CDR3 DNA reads TGTGCCAGCAGTGAACAGGGGAGATCCGGGGAGCTGTTTTTT. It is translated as CASSEQGRSGELFF.

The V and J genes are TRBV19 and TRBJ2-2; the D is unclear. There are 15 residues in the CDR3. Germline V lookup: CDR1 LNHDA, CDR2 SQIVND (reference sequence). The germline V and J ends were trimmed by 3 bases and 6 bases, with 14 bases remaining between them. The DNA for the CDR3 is TGTGCCAGTAGTATCAGTACCACAGACGCCGGGGAGCTGTTTTTT. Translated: CASSISTTDAGELFF.

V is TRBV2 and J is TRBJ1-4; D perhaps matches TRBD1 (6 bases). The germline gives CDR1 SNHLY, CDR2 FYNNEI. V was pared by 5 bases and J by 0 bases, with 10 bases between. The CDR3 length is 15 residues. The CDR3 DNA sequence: TGTGCCAGCAGTAAACAGGGCGCAACTAATGAAAAACTGTTTTTT. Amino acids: CASSKQGATNEKLFF.

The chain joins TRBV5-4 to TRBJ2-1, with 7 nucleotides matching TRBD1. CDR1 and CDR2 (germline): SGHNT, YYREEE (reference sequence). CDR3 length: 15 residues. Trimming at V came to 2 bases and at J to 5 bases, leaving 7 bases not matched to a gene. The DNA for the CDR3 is TGTGCCAGCAGCTTTAGGACAGGCTCTAACAATGAGCAGTTCTTC. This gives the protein CASSFRTGSNNEQFF. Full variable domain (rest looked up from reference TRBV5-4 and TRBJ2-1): ETGVTQSPTHLIKTRGQQVTLRCSSQSGHNTVSWYQQALGQGPQFIFQYYREEENGRGNFPPRFSGLQFPNYSSELNVNALELDDSALYLCASSFRTGSNNEQFFGPGTRLTVL.

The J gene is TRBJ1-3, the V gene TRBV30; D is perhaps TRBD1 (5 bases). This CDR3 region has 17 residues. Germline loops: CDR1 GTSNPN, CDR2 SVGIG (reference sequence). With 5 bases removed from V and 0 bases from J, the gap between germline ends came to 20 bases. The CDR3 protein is CAWFLLTGPNSGNTIYF. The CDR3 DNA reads TGTGCCTGGTTTCTGCTTACAGGACCGAACTCTGGAAACACCATATATTTT. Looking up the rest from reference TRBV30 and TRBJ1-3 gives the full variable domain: SQTIHQWPATLVQPVGSPLSLECTVEGTSNPNLYWYRQAAGRGLQLLFYSVGIGQISSEVPQNLSASRPQDRQFILSSKKLLLSDSGFYLCAWFLLTGPNSGNTIYFGEGSWLTVV.

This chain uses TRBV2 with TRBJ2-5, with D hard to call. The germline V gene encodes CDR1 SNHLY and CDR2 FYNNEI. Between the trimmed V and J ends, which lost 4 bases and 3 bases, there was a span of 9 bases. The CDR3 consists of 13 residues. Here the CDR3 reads CASSVGQKETQYF. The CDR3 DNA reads TGTGCCAGCAGTGTAGGGCAGAAAGAGACCCAGTACTTC.

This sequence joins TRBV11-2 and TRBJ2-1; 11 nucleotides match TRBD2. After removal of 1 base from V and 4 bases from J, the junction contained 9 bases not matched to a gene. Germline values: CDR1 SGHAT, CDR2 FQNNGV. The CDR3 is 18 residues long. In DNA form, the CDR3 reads TGTGCCAGCAGCTTAGCCCTCGGGACTAGCGGAAATTACAATGAGCAGTTCTTC. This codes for CASSLALGTSGNYNEQFF.

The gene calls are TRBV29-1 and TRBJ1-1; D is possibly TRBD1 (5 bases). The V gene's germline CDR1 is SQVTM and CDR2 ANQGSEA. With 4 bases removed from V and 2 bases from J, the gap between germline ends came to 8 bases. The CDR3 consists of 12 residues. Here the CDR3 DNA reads TGCAGCGTTGGCCAGGGAAACACTGAAGCTTTCTTT. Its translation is CSVGQGNTEAFF.

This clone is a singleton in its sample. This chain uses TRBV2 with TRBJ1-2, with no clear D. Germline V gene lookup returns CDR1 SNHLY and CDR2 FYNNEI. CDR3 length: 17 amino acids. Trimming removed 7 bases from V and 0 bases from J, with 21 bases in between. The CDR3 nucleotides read TGTGCCAGCACCCAACCTAGCGGGGATTTAGCTAACTATGGCTACACCTTC. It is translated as CASTQPSGDLANYGYTF.

The CDR3 DNA reads as TGTGCCAGCAGCTCAAGGGGGAGAAAAGGCTACGAGCAGTACTTC. As protein: CASSSRGRKGYEQYF. V gene TRBV5-8 combines with J gene TRBJ2-7; D is perhaps TRBD1 (6 bases). The CDR3 consists of 15 residues. CDR1 is SGHTS, CDR2 YDEGEE, per germline. Trimming cost V 3 bases and J 3 bases, with 16 bases left between them.